A single sample is the source of the 9 T cell receptor beta chains below, sequenced in a study of beta chain features in type 1 diabetes. The sequenced template was cDNA made from the entire isolated RNA. TCRdb's table, derived via immunoSEQ multiplex PCR, lists solely in-frame clones and lacks some. This table holds approximately 150,000 clones, about a tenth found once. The material sequenced was central memory CD4+ T cells from blood. The origin of the receptors is a woman aged 40 to 49 in good health.

This clone was observed a handful of times. The rearrangement uses TRBV7-9 and TRBJ2-7; a weak D match, TRBD1 (5 bases). The germline CDR1 and CDR2 sequences are SEHNR and FQNEAQ (reference sequence). This CDR3 spans 13 amino acids. Trimming removed 1 base from V and 6 bases from J, with 10 bases in between. CDR3 in DNA: TGTGCCAGCAGCTTAGAGGGGTATGCCGAGCAGTACTTC. Residues: CASSLEGYAEQYF.

This clone was counted only a few times. The chain couples TRBV6-5 to TRBJ1-1; TRBD1 is a possible D gene (6 bases). In germline, CDR1 is MNHEY, CDR2 SVGAGI. The CDR3 extends over 14 amino acids. V was trimmed by 6 bases and J by 11 bases, leaving 22 bases between them. The DNA of the CDR3 is TGTGCCAGCAGACCGGACAGACAGAGGGGTGGGGCTTTCTTT. Amino acids: CASRPDRQRGGAFF.

This clone was recorded a few times. The V call is TRBV2, the J call TRBJ2-5; D is perhaps TRBD2 (7 bases). V was clipped by 2 bases and J by 5 bases, with 15 bases between them. CDR1 and CDR2 from the germline V gene are SNHLY and FYNNEI. This CDR3 comprises 15 residues. In nucleotides, the CDR3 is TGTGCCAGCAGTGAACGAGGGGGGGAACCGGAGACCCAGTACTTC. The encoded protein is CASSERGGEPETQYF.

This chain uses TRBV18 with TRBJ1-1; D unclear. V dropped 5 bases and J dropped 2 bases, with 6 bases sitting between them. CDR3 length: 12 amino acids. Germline CDR1 reads KGHSH; CDR2 reads LQKENI. CDR3 protein: CASSNGNTEAFF. The CDR3 DNA sequence: TGTGCCAGCTCAAACGGTAACACTGAAGCTTTCTTT.

This clone was found a few times. In DNA form, the CDR3 reads TGTGCCAGCAGCTTAGGACTAGCGGGGGGTCACAATGAGCAGTTCTTC. The encoded protein is CASSLGLAGGHNEQFF. This chain joins TRBV7-2 and TRBJ2-1; 13 bases agree with TRBD2. Germline loops: CDR1 SGHTA, CDR2 FQGNSA. Unmatched junction bases numbered 2, after V lost 1 base and J lost 5 bases. The CDR3 has 16 amino acids.

The rearrangement uses TRBV6-1 and TRBJ2-7; D perhaps matches TRBD2 (5 bases). There are 13 residues in the CDR3. Per germline, CDR1 MNHNS and CDR2 SASEGT. The ends were cut back, 7 bases at V and 5 bases at J, with 15 bases in the middle. CDR3 sequence (DNA): TGTGCCAGCACCCGCCAGAGGGATAACGAGCAGTACTTC. Translating gives CASTRQRDNEQYF.

This clone was picked up a small number of times. The chain couples TRBV10-3 to TRBJ1-5, with D possibly matching TRBD1 (5 bases). The CDR3 length is 13 residues. CDR1 and CDR2 from the germline V gene are ENHRY and SYGVKD. V lost 11 bases to trimming and J lost 0 bases, with 11 bases between them. The CDR3, as DNA: TGTGCCTCCCAGGGAAATAGCAATCAGCCCCAGCATTTT. Translating gives CASQGNSNQPQHF.

This clone has a handful of counts. The rearrangement uses TRBV10-3 and TRBJ1-1, with 7 bases lining up with TRBD1. CDR3 length: 13 amino acids. The ends lost 1 base at V and 5 bases at J; junction bases unmatched: 1. The germline V gene encodes CDR1 ENHRY and CDR2 SYGVKD. CDR3 in DNA: TGTGCCATCAGTGAGTTGGGACAGACTGAAGCTTTCTTT. Its protein is CAISELGQTEAFF.

The V call is TRBV11-2, the J call TRBJ2-2, with a weak D call TRBD2 (5 bases). The germline CDR1 and CDR2 sequences are SGHAT and FQNNGV. V was cut by 5 bases and J by 5 bases, with 12 bases left in between. The CDR3 totals 14 residues. The CDR3 protein is CASSLWTPTGELFF. CDR3 DNA sequence: TGTGCCAGCAGCCTCTGGACTCCTACCGGGGAGCTGTTTTTT.